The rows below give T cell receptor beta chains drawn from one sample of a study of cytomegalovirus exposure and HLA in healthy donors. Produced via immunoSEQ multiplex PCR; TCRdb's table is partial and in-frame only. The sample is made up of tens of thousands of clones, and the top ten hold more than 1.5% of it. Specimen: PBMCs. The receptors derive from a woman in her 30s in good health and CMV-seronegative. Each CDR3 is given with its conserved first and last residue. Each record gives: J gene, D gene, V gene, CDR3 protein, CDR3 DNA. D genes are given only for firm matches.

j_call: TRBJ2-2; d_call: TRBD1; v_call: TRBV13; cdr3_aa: CASSLAGQGTGELFF; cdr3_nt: TGTGCCAGCAGCTTAGCTGGACAGGGCACCGGGGAGCTGTTTTTT
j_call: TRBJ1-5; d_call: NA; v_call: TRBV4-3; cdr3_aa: CASSQGTGDQPQHF; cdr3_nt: TGCGCCAGCAGCCAAGGGACTGGTGATCAGCCCCAGCATTTT
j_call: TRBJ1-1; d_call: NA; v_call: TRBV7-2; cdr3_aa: CASRGQTNTEAFF; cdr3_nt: TGTGCCAGCAGAGGACAGACAAACACTGAAGCTTTCTTT
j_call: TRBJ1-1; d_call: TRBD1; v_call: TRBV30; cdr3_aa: CASGTGSLAFF; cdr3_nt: TGTGCCTCCGGGACAGGGAGTTTAGCTTTCTTT
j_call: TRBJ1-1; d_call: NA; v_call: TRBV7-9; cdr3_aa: CASRLPWGGTEAFF; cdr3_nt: TGTGCCAGCAGGCTCCCCTGGGGGGGCACTGAAGCTTTCTTT
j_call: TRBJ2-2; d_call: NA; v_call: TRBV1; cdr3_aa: CTSSPQREGGRVTGELFF; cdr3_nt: TGCACCAGCAGCCCCCAGCGGGAGGGGGGGCGGGTCACCGGGGAGCTGTTTTTT
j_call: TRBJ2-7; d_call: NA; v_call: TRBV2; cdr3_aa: CASSDQGRDSYEQYF; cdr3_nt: TGTGCCAGCAGCGATCAGGGCAGGGATTCCTACGAGCAGTACTTC
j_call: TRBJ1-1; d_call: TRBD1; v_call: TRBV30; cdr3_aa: CAWSELGTGYAFF; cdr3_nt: TGTGCCTGGAGTGAACTCGGGACAGGGTATGCTTTCTTT
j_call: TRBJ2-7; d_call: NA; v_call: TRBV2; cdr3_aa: CASRPDSVGYEQYF; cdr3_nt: TGTGCCAGCAGACCGGACAGCGTAGGCTACGAGCAGTACTTC
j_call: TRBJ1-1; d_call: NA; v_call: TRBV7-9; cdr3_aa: CASSLEVWLGQGMNTEAFF; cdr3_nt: TGTGCCAGCAGCTTAGAAGTCTGGCTGGGCCAGGGCATGAACACTGAAGCTTTCTTT
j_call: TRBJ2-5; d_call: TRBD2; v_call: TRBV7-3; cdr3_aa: CASSLKQLAGGDRETQYF; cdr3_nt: TGTGCCAGCAGCTTAAAGCAACTAGCGGGGGGCGATCGGGAGACCCAGTACTTC
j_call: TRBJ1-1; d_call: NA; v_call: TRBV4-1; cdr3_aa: CASSTRNMNTEAFF; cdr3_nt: TGCGCCAGCAGCACCCGAAACATGAACACTGAAGCTTTCTTT
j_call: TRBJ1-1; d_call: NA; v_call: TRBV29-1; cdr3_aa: CSVEDGPEGETEDFF; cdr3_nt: TGCAGCGTTGAAGATGGCCCAGAGGGGGAGACTGAAGATTTCTTT
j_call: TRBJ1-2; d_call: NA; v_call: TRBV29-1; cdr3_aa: CSVNPTDRAGYTF; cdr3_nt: TGCAGCGTCAACCCGACGGACAGAGCTGGCTACACCTTC
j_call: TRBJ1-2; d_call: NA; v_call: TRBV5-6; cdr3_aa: CASSLGLRVGRDYGYTF; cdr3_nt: TGTGCCAGCAGCTTGGGATTAAGGGTGGGGCGCGACTATGGCTACACCTTC
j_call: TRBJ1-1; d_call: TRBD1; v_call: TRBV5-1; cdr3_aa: CASSGTTGGVAFF; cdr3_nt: TGCGCCAGCAGCGGGACTACAGGGGGCGTAGCTTTCTTT
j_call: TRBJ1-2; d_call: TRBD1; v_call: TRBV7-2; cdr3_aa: CASSLPRTGKGYTF; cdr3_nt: TGTGCCAGCAGCTTACCCCGGACAGGGAAGGGCTACACCTTC
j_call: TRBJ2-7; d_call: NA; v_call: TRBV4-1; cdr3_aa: CASSQDWNRGSTYEQYF; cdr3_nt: TGCGCCAGCAGCCAAGATTGGAATCGGGGATCTACCTACGAGCAGTACTTC
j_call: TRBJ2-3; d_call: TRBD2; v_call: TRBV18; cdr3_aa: CASSPSRLAGESTDTQYF; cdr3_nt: TGTGCCAGCTCACCAAGCCGCCTAGCGGGGGAAAGCACAGATACGCAGTATTTT
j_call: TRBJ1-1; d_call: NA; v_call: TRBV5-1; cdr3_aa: CASSWRGQGNTEAFF; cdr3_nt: TGCGCCAGCAGCTGGAGGGGCCAGGGGAACACTGAAGCTTTCTTT
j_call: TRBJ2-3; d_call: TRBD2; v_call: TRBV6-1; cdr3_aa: CASKRGTEDTQYF; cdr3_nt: TGTGCCAGCAAGCGGGGAACGGAAGATACGCAGTATTTT
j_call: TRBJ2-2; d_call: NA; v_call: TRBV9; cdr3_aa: CASSSPGLGVTGELFF; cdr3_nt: TGTGCCAGCAGCTCTCCGGGACTGGGAGTCACCGGGGAGCTGTTTTTT
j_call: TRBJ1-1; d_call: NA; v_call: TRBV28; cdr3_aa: CASSSLLGGTEAFF; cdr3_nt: TGTGCCAGCAGTTCCCTCCTGGGAGGAACTGAAGCTTTCTTT
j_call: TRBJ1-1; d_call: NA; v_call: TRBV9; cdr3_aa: CASSLQGNTEAFF; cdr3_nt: TGTGCCAGCAGCCTTCAGGGGAACACTGAAGCTTTCTTT
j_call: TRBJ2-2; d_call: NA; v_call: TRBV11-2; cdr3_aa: CASSRSYSSSTGELFF; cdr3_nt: TGTGCCAGCAGCAGATCCTATTCTAGTTCCACCGGGGAGCTGTTTTTT